Detailed here is one TCR beta chain. The antigen it binds to is not known. No clone much larger than this one lies a single base away; base qualities are absent. The cohort consisted of 650 to 700 healthy bone marrow donors. At the time of sampling, every cohort member was nominally healthy, though immune exposures that went unrecorded were likely present. The donor was CMV seronegative and was included in the group of approximately 350 seronegative cohort members. Each donor provided a peripheral blood sample, and peripheral blood mononuclear cells were used for TCR beta sequencing. The Qiagen DNeasy Blood Extraction Kit was used to extract genomic DNA from the blood cell samples. This specimen comes from a study of cytomegalovirus exposure and HLA in healthy donors (dated by TCRdb to about 2017). Broadly, across the study: An earlier analysis of several hundred of the donors reported around 280 Gb of sequence data and 117 million unique TCR beta sequences obtained from around 170 million T cells. A later genetic analysis took genome-wide SNP genotypes for 398 of the 666 donors and used that subset as a discovery cohort. An early release covering approximately 600 HLA-typed donors comprised 250 to 350 gigabases of sequencing data and 85 million or so unique TCR sequences. A later analysis re-analyzed previously published TCR beta repertoires from 666 donors and added high-resolution HLA genotyping to study TCR occurrence patterns. All discovery cohort repertoires had been generated on a single sequencing platform. To decide whether each TCR beta V gene segment behaved as functional or pseudogenic, an earlier analysis of 587 of the donors relied on high-throughput TCR beta sequencing. The study combined high-throughput TCR immunosequencing, statistical association of individual TCRs with disease status, and machine learning to predict cytomegalovirus infection status. Rather than using new phenotypic data, the later analysis identified candidate immune exposures from TCR beta sequences and from how often those sequences occurred across donors. Across approximately 400 genotyped donors of the cohort, an average of about 240,000 unique TCR beta nucleotide sequences per donor were sequenced, and approximately 19% of those sequences were non-productive. Both class I and class II loci were covered by HLA typing, at four-digit resolution. The study used immunosequencing to profile the T cell repertoires of approximately 690 subjects and linked those repertoires to cytomegalovirus serostatus. A few DR-DQ haplotypes were treated as single units for association and clustering because of strong linkage in the cohort. Typing coverage varied by locus: roughly 629-640 donors for A, B, C, DRB1 and DQB1; roughly 560 for DQA1; some 610 for DPA1; under 490 for DPB1. A separate validation cohort of roughly 120 different subjects was used in addition to the 666-subject first cohort. The aim of the study was to test whether cataloging public T cell receptors could identify signatures of past pathogen exposure. Of the roughly 400 genotyped donors, approximately 81% were placed in the genetic ancestry cluster associated with self-reported Caucasian donors. Donor age, sex, ethnicity and CMV serostatus were compiled together with the repertoire data.

The paper's findings and limits, for the study overall: Because some donors lacked HLA typing at each locus, the association tests relied only on the typed subset. Because the 87-base-pair reads could not distinguish some IMGT-functional V segments, including TRBV6-2 and TRBV6-3, those segments were excluded. While some public TCRs were present in many individuals, most TCR sequences turned up only very rarely across donors. In a later genetic analysis, a missense DCLRE1C variant was associated with V-gene and J-gene trimming of TCR beta chains, and the association was replicated in an independent cohort. The study listed 170 or so TCR beta chains as associated with cytomegalovirus. In a later analysis, several top co-occurrence clusters were reported to appear linked to parvovirus B19, influenza, CMV and Epstein-Barr virus. An earlier analysis of some 560 of the donors showed that most TCR beta V segments appeared in productive rearrangements either about 90% or about 30% of the time, which broadly matched IMGT annotations. This cohort had only TCR beta chains sequenced, and the lack of alpha or paired-chain data limited which features could be detected. Immune exposure information for the cohort was limited to CMV serostatus. A later analysis found that HLA-associated TCR beta chains were more clonally expanded and had lower generation probabilities than equally common non-associated chains. Because counts were too low, around 17 rarely observed V segments, including chromosome 9 orphons, were left out of the earlier analysis of about 620 of the donors. Three of the identified cytomegalovirus-associated TCR beta chains were confirmed in vitro to be specific for cytomegalovirus antigens. The sequencing pipeline was judged likely to have produced a cluster of highly shared sequence variants as a technical artifact. A further reported finding was that TCR beta sequences accurately predicted the HLA-A and HLA-B alleles for most subjects in the first cohort. A later analysis associated approximately 17,000 TCR beta sequences with specific HLA alleles at a false discovery rate of 0.05. In a later genetic analysis, fewer N-insertions in productive TCRs were reported among donors in an Asian-associated ancestry cluster than the 666-donor mean. Linkage disequilibrium might explain the correlated functional status among segregating V segments, but an unknown experimental factor could not be ruled out. When HLA alleles, especially DR and DQ, strongly co-occurred, TCR associations were difficult to assign to individual alleles. In both the original and validation cohorts, the classifier was reported to diagnose cytomegalovirus status with high specificity and sensitivity. According to the authors, the approach could potentially be generalized to other disease states and immunological phenotypes. Roughly uniform sequencing depth across donors was assumed in presence/absence analyses, although this assumption may not hold. In a later analysis, the rate of TCR association differed among HLA loci, with DRB1 alleles having the most associated TCRs and HLA-C alleles having the fewest. According to a later analysis, most CMV-associated TCR beta chains appeared to be HLA-restricted, and the HLA associations seemed to be driven largely by CMV exposure.

Receptor amplification or capture employed the immunoSEQ multiplex PCR assay. The multiplex PCR relied on a mix of 60 forward primers for TCR Vbeta segments and 13 reverse primers for TCR Jbeta segments. A multiplex PCR assay on genomic DNA amplified the CDR3 region of rearranged TCR beta genes. Amplified TCR beta libraries were sequenced as 87-base-pair reads on the Illumina HiSeq System. From the authors' description of their analysis: A later analysis tallied roughly 80 million unique TCR beta chains across the 660 or so repertoires, and approximately 11 million of those chains were shared by two or more donors. Raw reads were error-corrected and collapsed into unique sequences with a nearest-neighbor algorithm that merged closely related sequences to remove PCR and sequencing errors. To assign V, D and J gene segments, CDR3 sequences were aligned to IMGT reference sequences. For a sequence to be retained, a match of at least six nucleotides to both a V gene segment and a J gene segment was required. Rearrangements were classified as productive when the CDR3 lacked stop codons and remained in frame with V and J, and all other rearrangements were classified as non-productive. CDR3 was defined by IMGT convention, running from the second conserved V-encoded cysteine to the conserved J-encoded phenylalanine. The earlier analysis of approximately 500 of the donors excluded sequences that lacked an unambiguous match to a single V gene segment. An earlier analysis of over 450 of the donors classified V segments as functional when productive rearrangements were above 56.7% and as segregating when the standard deviation between donors was above 5%. A statistical classification framework was built for diagnosing cytomegalovirus status from the catalog of TCR beta chain sequences. In a later analysis, TCR nucleotide sequences were compared against IMGT/GENE-DB human TR gene sequences so that V and J genes could be assigned. The TCRdist pipeline was used in a later analysis to assign CDR3 sequences and most-parsimonious VDJ recombination scenarios. In a later analysis, each TCR beta chain was defined by its CDR3 amino acid sequence together with its V-gene family, and reads lacking a unique V-gene family were excluded. To address suspected cross-contamination and a sequencing artifact, a later analysis removed over 500 highly shared, low-generation-probability nucleotide sequences. In a later analysis, a clonal expansion index was calculated for each public chain from normalized within-repertoire ranks of inferred template counts. A later analysis computed generation probabilities with a VDJ recombination model fitted to out-of-frame rearrangements, and checked the results against IGoR. A later analysis scored TCR-TCR, TCR-HLA and TCR-CMV co-occurrence with hypergeometric tests, applying a repertoire-size bias correction to TCR pairs. A later analysis estimated false discovery rates by permuting HLA or CMV assignments 20 times. In a later analysis, co-occurring TCRs were grouped with DBSCAN, and TCRdist sequence similarity was added when clustering was performed within HLA-allele-positive subsets. For co-occurrence clustering, repertoires with fewer than 30,000 or more than 120,000 public chains were excluded, along with four to six repertoires with anomalous nucleotide sharing. Here the immuneACCESS table is served through TCRdb, limited to in-frame sequences with V and J called. Missing clones are a known gap in these copies; in checked studies unresolved V genes cover under half, and the rest lacks a known reason. D and trimming come from the DNA, and the V and J calls and clone size come from that table. The sample table contains 180,000 or so clones; only one count was recorded for around 78% of them. Clones ranked in the top ten supply 0.6% to 0.9% of the sample.

The germline V gene encodes CDR1 WSHSY and CDR2 SAAADI. The CDR3 contains 13 residues, cysteine and phenylalanine counted. Only CDR3 DNA is held: 39 bases, read in frame from base 1. Trimming takes 6 bases from V and 5 bases from J, and the germline ends sit 13 bases apart. This TCR was recovered from a female donor in good health and CMV-seronegative. The sequenced material came from PBMCs. This receptor chain uses TRBV10-2 and TRBJ2-5, with TRBD1 perhaps the D gene, on 6 matching bases. CDR3 loop: CASRGGQWETQYF. The nucleotides read TGCGCCAGCAGAGGTGGACAGTGGGAGACCCAGTACTTC.